Listed here are 9 T cell receptor beta chains from one sample, sequenced in a study of human T cells and chemical hapten exposure. Each CDR3 protein gets one entry after TCRdb re-called the RACE reads with MiXCR. The sample carries around 380,000 distinct CDR3 sequences, roughly 4.8% recorded once. Described time point: patch test 1, 2 weeks after DPC sensitization. Treatment indicated: therapeutic diphenylcyclopropenone sensitization with weekly scalp DPC. The sample was whole blood, taken in connection with sensitization to the hapten diphenylcyclopropenone (DPC). The receptors originated from a woman between 45 and 65 years old with alopecia areata. Some clones in this sample may be carry-over from other donors' samples.

This clonotype was seen ten or more times. V is TRBV14 and J is TRBJ2-2; D uncertain. The CDR3 spans 14 residues. Germline CDR1 is SGHDN and CDR2 is FVKESK. V gave up 3 bases and J gave up 7 bases, with 12 bases separating them. The CDR3 here is CASSHQDRIGELFF. The CDR3 region has the DNA TGTGCCAGCAGCCACCAAGACCGTATCGGGGAGCTGTTTTTT.

Notes on this clonotype: Being one base from a much bigger clone, this may be a read error. V and J are TRBV21-1 and TRBJ2-5; the D call in the table, TRBD2, was not verified against the DNA. TRBV21-1 is designated a pseudogene. CDR3 size: 17 residues. The CDR3 DNA reads TGTGCCAGCAGCCCCCGGGCCGCGAGCGGGAGTAAAGAGACCCTGTACTTC. This codes for CASSPRAASGSKETLYF.

This clonotype showed up many times. The chain is built from TRBV5-1 and TRBJ2-7; no definite D call. This CDR3 region has 13 residues. CDR1 SGHRS and CDR2 YFSETQ come from the germline V gene. The V end was cut by 4 bases, the J end by 3 bases, with 11 bases between. CDR3 loop: CASSHRTDYEQYF. The CDR3, as DNA: TGCGCCAGCAGCCATAGGACGGACTACGAGCAGTACTTC.

This clonotype has only a few counts. V gene TRBV10-3 combines with J gene TRBJ1-6; possible D gene TRBD1, 5 bases. Germline assignment: CDR1 ENHRY and CDR2 SYGVKD. V was cut by 7 bases and J by 8 bases, with 12 bases left in between. CDR3 size: 13 residues. The CDR3 region is CAITRDEDSPLHF. The CDR3 DNA follows: TGTGCCATCACAAGGGACGAGGATTCACCCCTCCACTTT.

This clonotype occurred many times. The V and J genes are TRBV28 and TRBJ1-2; 8 nucleotides match TRBD1. V was clipped by 5 bases and J by 4 bases; unmatched bases: 9. CDR1 and CDR2 from the germline V gene are MDHEN and SYDVKM. This CDR3 is 15 amino acids long. CDR3: CASSTTGESGYGYTF. The CDR3 region has the DNA TGTGCCAGCAGTACGACAGGGGAGAGTGGCTATGGCTACACCTTC.

This chain connects TRBV6-2 or TRBV6-3 to TRBJ2-7; TRBD2 matches at 14 bases. Germline lookup yields CDR1 MNHEY and CDR2 SVGEGT. V lost 9 bases to trimming and J lost 12 bases; unmatched junction nucleotides: 10. CDR3 length equals 13 residues. The CDR3 DNA sequence: TGTGCCAGTTTGGGGACTAGCGGGAGACCCTTGTACTTC. Protein: CASLGTSGRPLYF.

This clonotype was seen many times. One end of the junction does not line up with germline, which may come from a read error. This sequence joins TRBV7-2 and TRBJ2-1; TRBD2 matches at 7 bases. CDR3 length: 14 residues. Per germline, CDR1 SGHTA and CDR2 FQGNSA. CDR3: CASSLRGGDGISLF. DNA of the CDR3: TGTGCCAGCAGCTTGAGGGGAGGGGACGGGATATCGCTCTTC.

The table lists this clonotype with many counts. The gene calls are TRBV2 and TRBJ1-6; D call uncertain. V lost 0 bases, J lost 8 bases, and 5 bases lay in between. Germline V gives CDR1 SNHLY, CDR2 FYNNEI. CDR3 length: 13 residues. In DNA form, the CDR3 reads TGTGCCAGCAGTGAAGCGGCGGATTCACCCCTCCACTTT. Amino acid sequence: CASSEAADSPLHF.

This clonotype was counted at least ten times. The chain links TRBV28 to TRBJ2-4; tentatively, D is TRBD1 (5 bases). This CDR3 has 15 amino acids. Germline CDR1 reads MDHEN; CDR2 reads SYDVKM. V shed 5 bases and J shed 9 bases, with 20 bases lying between them. CDR3 amino acids: CASSPLQDSVGIQYF. The CDR3 DNA sequence: TGTGCCAGCAGTCCCCTACAGGATTCAGTGGGCATTCAGTACTTC.